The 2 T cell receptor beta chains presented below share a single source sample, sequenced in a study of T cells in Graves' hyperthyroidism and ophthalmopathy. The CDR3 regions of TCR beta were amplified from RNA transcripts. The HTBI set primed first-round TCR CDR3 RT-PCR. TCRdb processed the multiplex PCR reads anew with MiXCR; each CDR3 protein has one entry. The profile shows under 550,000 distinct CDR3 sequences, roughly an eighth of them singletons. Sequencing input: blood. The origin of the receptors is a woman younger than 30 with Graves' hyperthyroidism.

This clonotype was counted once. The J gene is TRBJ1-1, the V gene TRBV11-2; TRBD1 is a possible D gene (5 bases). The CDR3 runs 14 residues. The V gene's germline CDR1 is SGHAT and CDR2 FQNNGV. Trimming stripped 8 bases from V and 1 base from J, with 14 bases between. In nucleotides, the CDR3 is TGTGCCAGCCTGAGAGGGGTTACGAACACTGAAGCTTTCTTT. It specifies CASLRGVTNTEAFF.

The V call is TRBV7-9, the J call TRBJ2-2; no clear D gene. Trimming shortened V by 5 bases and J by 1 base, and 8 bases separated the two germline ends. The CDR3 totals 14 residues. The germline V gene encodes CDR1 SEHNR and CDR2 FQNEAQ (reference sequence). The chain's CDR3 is CASSQIVNTGELFF. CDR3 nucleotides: TGTGCCAGCAGCCAGATAGTGAACACCGGGGAGCTGTTTTTT.